This TCR beta chain appears in the sequencing data of a study of cytomegalovirus exposure and HLA in healthy donors. CDR3 length: 15 amino acids. Trimming at V came to 0 bases and at J to 1 base, leaving 1 base not matched to a gene. Per germline, CDR1 SGHNT and CDR2 YYREEE (reference sequence). The study ran its PCR with 60 Vbeta and 13 Jbeta primers. The repertoire was sequenced with immunoSEQ multiplex PCR; TCRdb's copy has only in-frame clones and lacks some. The repertoire has about 120,000 clones, over 70% of them found once; the top ten carry 4%. Broader study findings: In presence/absence analyses, roughly uniform sequencing depth across donors was assumed. Most subjects had HLA-A and HLA-B alleles reportedly predicted accurately by TCR beta sequences.

These donors counted as nominally healthy when sampled, but unrecorded immune exposures were likely. This clone was observed a handful of times. The antigen is undetermined. Sequences were obtained from PBMCs. The chain joins TRBV5-4 to TRBJ2-7, with 10 bases lining up with TRBD2. The TCR sequence derives from a man younger than 35 in good health and CMV-seropositive. CDR3 loop: CASSLASGGSYEQYF. CDR3 DNA: TGTGCCAGCAGCTTGGCTAGCGGGGGATCCTACGAGCAGTACTTC. The entire variable domain, with the rest obtained from reference TRBV5-4 and TRBJ2-7, is as follows: ETGVTQSPTHLIKTRGQQVTLRCSSQSGHNTVSWYQQALGQGPQFIFQYYREEENGRGNFPPRFSGLQFPNYSSELNVNALELDDSALYLCASSLASGGSYEQYFGPGTRLTVT.